A selection of T cell receptor beta chains follows, all from one sample in a study of T cells in Graves' hyperthyroidism and ophthalmopathy. TCRdb processed the multiplex PCR reads anew with MiXCR; each CDR3 protein has one entry. The sample has hundreds of thousands of distinct CDR3 sequences, 35% to 55% seen once. Sequencing was done on a sample of peripheral blood or thyroid tissue (not recorded which). The receptor set was obtained from a woman between 18 and 29 years old with Graves' hyperthyroidism. Each CDR3 is given with its conserved first and last residue. Fields, in order: D gene, clone size, V gene, J gene, CDR3 protein, CDR3 DNA. A D gene is named only where the DNA matches it firmly. Clone size appears in some rows only: once, few, many, or a class for an expanded clone.

d_gene: .; abundance: .; v_gene: TRBV24-1; j_gene: TRBJ1-5; CDR3aa: CATSEAGPQHF; CDR3nt: TGTGCCACCAGTGAGGCCGGGCCCCAGCATTTT
d_gene: .; abundance: .; v_gene: TRBV20-1; j_gene: TRBJ1-5; CDR3aa: CSAKKTVDQPQHF; CDR3nt: TGCAGTGCAAAGAAGACGGTTGATCAGCCCCAGCATTTT
d_gene: .; abundance: .; v_gene: TRBV11-1; j_gene: TRBJ2-7; CDR3aa: CASGISGEQYF; CDR3nt: TGTGCCAGCGGCATCTCGGGGGAGCAGTACTTC
d_gene: .; abundance: many; v_gene: TRBV29-1; j_gene: TRBJ1-2; CDR3aa: CSVDGGASSYGYTF; CDR3nt: TGCAGCGTTGATGGCGGGGCTTCGTCCTATGGCTACACCTTC
d_gene: .; abundance: few; v_gene: TRBV7-3; j_gene: TRBJ1-5; CDR3aa: CASSYRGRERQPQHF; CDR3nt: TGTGCCAGCAGCTACCGGGGCAGGGAGCGGCAGCCCCAGCATTTT
d_gene: .; abundance: .; v_gene: TRBV5-1; j_gene: TRBJ2-7; CDR3aa: CASRNEAPLEQYF; CDR3nt: TGCGCCAGCAGGAATGAAGCCCCACTCGAGCAGTACTTC
d_gene: .; abundance: .; v_gene: TRBV24-1; j_gene: TRBJ1-5; CDR3aa: CASSWAHSNQPQHF; CDR3nt: TGTGCCAGCAGTTGGGCCCATAGCAATCAGCCCCAGCATTTT
d_gene: TRBD1; abundance: many; v_gene: TRBV24-1; j_gene: TRBJ1-5; CDR3aa: CATSDVGGYDQPQHF; CDR3nt: TGTGCCACCAGTGATGTAGGGGGCTACGACCAGCCCCAGCATTTT
d_gene: .; abundance: .; v_gene: TRBV7-9; j_gene: TRBJ1-5; CDR3aa: CASTGRGAGDQPQHF; CDR3nt: TGTGCCAGCACCGGCCGGGGGGCCGGAGATCAGCCCCAGCATTTT
d_gene: TRBD1; abundance: many; v_gene: TRBV24-1; j_gene: TRBJ1-1; CDR3aa: CATSEGQGGNTEAFF; CDR3nt: TGTGCCACCAGTGAGGGACAGGGCGGGAACACTGAAGCTTTCTTT
d_gene: .; abundance: .; v_gene: TRBV7-9; j_gene: TRBJ1-3; CDR3aa: CASSTPGAGNTIYF; CDR3nt: TGTGCCAGCAGCACGCCTGGGGCTGGAAACACCATATATTTT
d_gene: .; abundance: few; v_gene: TRBV20-1; j_gene: TRBJ1-2; CDR3aa: CSARAVVGVGYGYTF; CDR3nt: TGCAGTGCTAGAGCGGTGGTAGGGGTTGGCTATGGCTACACCTTC
d_gene: TRBD1; abundance: many; v_gene: TRBV10-3; j_gene: TRBJ1-1; CDR3aa: CAISDRGNTEAFF; CDR3nt: TGTGCCATCTCAGACAGGGGCAACACTGAAGCTTTCTTT
d_gene: TRBD1; abundance: many; v_gene: TRBV7-9; j_gene: TRBJ2-5; CDR3aa: CASSLVGTGETQYF; CDR3nt: TGTGCCAGCAGCTTGGTAGGGACAGGGGAGACCCAGTACTTC
d_gene: .; abundance: few; v_gene: TRBV25-1; j_gene: TRBJ2-3; CDR3aa: CASSEYRADTQYF; CDR3nt: TGTGCCAGCAGTGAATATAGGGCAGATACGCAGTATTTT
d_gene: TRBD1; abundance: .; v_gene: TRBV29-1; j_gene: TRBJ1-3; CDR3aa: CRVRDSTGNTIYF; CDR3nt: TGCAGAGTAAGGGACAGTACAGGAAACACCATATATTTT
d_gene: .; abundance: .; v_gene: TRBV29-1; j_gene: TRBJ2-7; CDR3aa: CSLGKTGSYEQYF; CDR3nt: TGCAGCTTAGGAAAGACAGGTTCCTACGAGCAGTACTTC
d_gene: TRBD1; abundance: few; v_gene: TRBV7-9; j_gene: TRBJ2-2; CDR3aa: CASSLTGGDTGELFF; CDR3nt: TGTGCCAGCAGCCTTACAGGGGGAGATACCGGGGAGCTGTTTTTT
d_gene: TRBD2; abundance: many; v_gene: TRBV20-1; j_gene: TRBJ2-7; CDR3aa: CSATPSGAYEQYF; CDR3nt: TGCAGTGCTACTCCTAGCGGCGCCTACGAGCAGTACTTC
d_gene: .; abundance: .; v_gene: TRBV25-1; j_gene: TRBJ2-7; CDR3aa: CASSRSRGAYEQYF; CDR3nt: TGTGCCAGCAGTCGGAGCCGGGGTGCCTACGAGCAGTACTTC
d_gene: .; abundance: many; v_gene: TRBV29-1; j_gene: TRBJ2-2; CDR3aa: CSVGTNTGELFF; CDR3nt: TGCAGCGTTGGGACAAACACCGGGGAGCTGTTTTTT
d_gene: TRBD1; abundance: .; v_gene: TRBV2; j_gene: TRBJ2-3; CDR3aa: CASRQGQGPDTQYF; CDR3nt: TGTGCCAGCAGACAAGGACAGGGGCCAGATACGCAGTATTTT
d_gene: .; abundance: .; v_gene: TRBV25-1; j_gene: TRBJ1-1; CDR3aa: CASSYSGEAFF; CDR3nt: TGTGCCAGCAGTTACTCCGGTGAAGCTTTCTTT
d_gene: .; abundance: few; v_gene: TRBV7-8; j_gene: TRBJ1-2; CDR3aa: CASSLVAGEEYGYTF; CDR3nt: TGTGCCAGCAGCTTGGTTGCAGGGGAGGAGTATGGCTACACCTTC
d_gene: .; abundance: .; v_gene: TRBV20-1; j_gene: TRBJ2-7; CDR3aa: CSARWQTGYNEQYF; CDR3nt: TGCAGTGCTAGATGGCAGACGGGATACAACGAGCAGTACTTC
d_gene: TRBD1; abundance: few; v_gene: TRBV4-2; j_gene: TRBJ2-7; CDR3aa: CASSGTGGAGSYEQYF; CDR3nt: TGTGCCAGCTCAGGGACAGGGGGCGCGGGTTCCTACGAGCAGTACTTC
d_gene: .; abundance: .; v_gene: TRBV7-9; j_gene: TRBJ2-3; CDR3aa: CASHGPGESTDTQYF; CDR3nt: TGTGCCAGCCACGGCCCGGGAGAGAGCACAGATACGCAGTATTTT
d_gene: TRBD1; abundance: .; v_gene: TRBV19; j_gene: TRBJ2-6; CDR3aa: CASSLTTGGNVLTF; CDR3nt: TGTGCCAGTAGTTTGACGACAGGGGGCAACGTCCTGACTTTC
d_gene: .; abundance: .; v_gene: TRBV10-3; j_gene: TRBJ2-5; CDR3aa: CAISEVQGEETQYF; CDR3nt: TGTGCCATCAGTGAAGTTCAGGGAGAAGAGACCCAGTACTTC
d_gene: TRBD1; abundance: .; v_gene: TRBV9; j_gene: TRBJ2-7; CDR3aa: CASSGEGTGAPYEQYF; CDR3nt: TGTGCCAGCAGCGGAGAGGGGACAGGGGCCCCCTACGAGCAGTACTTC
d_gene: TRBD1; abundance: .; v_gene: TRBV25-1; j_gene: TRBJ2-7; CDR3aa: CASSGQGVYEQYF; CDR3nt: TGTGCCAGCAGTGGGCAGGGGGTTTACGAGCAGTACTTC
d_gene: .; abundance: few; v_gene: TRBV12-3/TRBV12-4; j_gene: TRBJ2-7; CDR3aa: CASRLSLANYEQYF; CDR3nt: TGTGCCAGCAGGTTGTCCCTAGCGAACTACGAGCAGTACTTC
d_gene: .; abundance: many; v_gene: TRBV7-9; j_gene: TRBJ1-4; CDR3aa: CASSQDSGATNEKLFF; CDR3nt: TGCGCCAGCAGCCAGGACAGCGGGGCAACTAATGAAAAACTGTTTTTT
d_gene: .; abundance: .; v_gene: TRBV7-3; j_gene: TRBJ1-3; CDR3aa: CASSLGRGLGNTIYF; CDR3nt: TGTGCCAGCAGCTTAGGCAGGGGTCTTGGAAACACCATATATTTT
d_gene: .; abundance: once; v_gene: TRBV20-1; j_gene: TRBJ1-3; CDR3aa: CSASFQSSGNTIYF; CDR3nt: TGCAGTGCTAGTTTCCAGAGCTCTGGAAACACCATATATTTT